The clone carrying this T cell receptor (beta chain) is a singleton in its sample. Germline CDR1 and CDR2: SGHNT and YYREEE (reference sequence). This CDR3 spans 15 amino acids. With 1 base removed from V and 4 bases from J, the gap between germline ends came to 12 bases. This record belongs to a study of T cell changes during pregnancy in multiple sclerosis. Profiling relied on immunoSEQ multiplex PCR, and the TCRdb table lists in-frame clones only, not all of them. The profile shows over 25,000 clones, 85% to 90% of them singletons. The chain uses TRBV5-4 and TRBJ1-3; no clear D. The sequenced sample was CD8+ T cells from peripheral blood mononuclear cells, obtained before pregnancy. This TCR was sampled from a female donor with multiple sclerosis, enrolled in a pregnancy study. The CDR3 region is CASSLTGMGGNTIYF. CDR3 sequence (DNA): TGTGCCAGCAGCTTGACGGGGATGGGAGGAAACACCATATATTTT.